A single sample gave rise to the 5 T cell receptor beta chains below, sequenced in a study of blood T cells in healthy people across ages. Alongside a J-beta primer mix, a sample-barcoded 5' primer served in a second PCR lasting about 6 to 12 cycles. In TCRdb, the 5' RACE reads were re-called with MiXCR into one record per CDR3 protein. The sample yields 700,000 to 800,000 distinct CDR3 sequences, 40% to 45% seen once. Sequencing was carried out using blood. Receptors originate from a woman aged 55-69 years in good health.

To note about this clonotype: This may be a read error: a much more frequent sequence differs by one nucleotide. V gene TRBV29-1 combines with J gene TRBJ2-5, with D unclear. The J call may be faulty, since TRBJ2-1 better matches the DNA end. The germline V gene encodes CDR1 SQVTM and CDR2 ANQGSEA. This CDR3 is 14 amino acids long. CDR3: CSVETARLQETQFF. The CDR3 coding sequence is TGCAGCGTTGAAACGGCGAGGCTACAAGAGACCCAGTTCTTC.

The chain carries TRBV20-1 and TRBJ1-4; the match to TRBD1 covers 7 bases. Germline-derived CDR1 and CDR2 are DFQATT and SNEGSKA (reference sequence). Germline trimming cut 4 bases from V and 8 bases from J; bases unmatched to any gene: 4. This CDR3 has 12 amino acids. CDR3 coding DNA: TGCAGTGCTAAGGGGGCGGAGGAAAAACTGTTTTTT. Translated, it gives CSAKGAEEKLFF.

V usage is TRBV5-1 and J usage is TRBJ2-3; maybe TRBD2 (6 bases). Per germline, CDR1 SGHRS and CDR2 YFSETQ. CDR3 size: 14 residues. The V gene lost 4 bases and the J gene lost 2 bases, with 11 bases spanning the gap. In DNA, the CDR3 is TGCGCCAGCAGCATGAGGAGGGACACAGATACGCAGTATTTT. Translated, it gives CASSMRRDTDTQYF. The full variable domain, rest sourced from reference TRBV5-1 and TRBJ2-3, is KAGVTQTPRYLIKTRGQQVTLSCSPISGHRSVSWYQQTPGQGLQFLFEYFSETQRNKGNFPGRFSGRQFSNSRSEMNVSTLELGDSALYLCASSMRRDTDTQYFGPGTRLTVL.

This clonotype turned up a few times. The CDR3 DNA is TGTGCCAGCAGGGCCCCGGGGGGGATGGGTATCAATGAGCAGTTCTTC. Translation gives CASRAPGGMGINEQFF. This chain links TRBV9 with TRBJ2-1; TRBD2 agrees at 8 bases. Germline V CDR1 and CDR2: SGDLS, YYNGEE. J lost 6 bases, V lost 5 bases, and 13 bases had no gene match. The CDR3 runs to 16 residues.

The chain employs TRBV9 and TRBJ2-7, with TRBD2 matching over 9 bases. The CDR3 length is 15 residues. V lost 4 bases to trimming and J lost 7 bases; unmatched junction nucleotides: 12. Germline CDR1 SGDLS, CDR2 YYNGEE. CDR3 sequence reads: CASSSTSGLGYEQYF. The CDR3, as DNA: TGTGCCAGCAGCTCTACTAGCGGGCTTGGGTATGAGCAGTACTTC.